This TCR beta chain is from a study of cytomegalovirus exposure and HLA in healthy donors. The CDR3 is 17 residues long. V gave up 2 bases and J gave up 2 bases, with 13 bases separating them. Germline CDR1 reads SGHVS; CDR2 reads FQNEAQ. The PCR ran on 60 Vbeta and 13 Jbeta primers. This table comes from immunoSEQ multiplex PCR, and its TCRdb copy is limited to in-frame clones, with some not included. Among some 180,000 clones listed, 9.5% were seen once. The TCR originated in a woman aged 25-40 years in good health and CMV-seropositive. What was sequenced was PBMCs. The rearrangement links TRBV7-8 to TRBJ2-6, with D perhaps TRBD2 (7 bases). CDR3 nucleotide sequence: TGTGCCAGCAGCTTAAGGGGAGGGGGGCCTGGGGCCAACGTCCTGACTTTC. This gives the protein CASSLRGGGPGANVLTF.